This TCR beta chain is from a study of OX40 agonist ivuxolimab in advanced cancers. Across the study: Cohort: 80% to 90% men, mean age approximately 60, aged roughly 23 to 90.

TCRdb's copy holds only in-frame clones and misses some; the assay was immunoSEQ multiplex PCR. This table holds about 20,000 clones, 65% to 85% found once. Germline V CDR1 and CDR2: MNHNS, SASEGT. The CDR3 is 15 amino acids. The V end lost 8 bases, the J end lost 3 bases, and 20 bases lay between the germline ends. Overall study findings and caveats: Circulating CD4+ and CD8+ T cells showed clonal expansion by week 6 at 0.1 to 3.0 mg/kg.

As regards this clone: Its antigen is not identified.

This chain joins TRBV6-1 and TRBJ2-7; either TRBD1 or TRBD2 may supply D (5 bases each). Source: CD4+ or CD8+ T cells sorted from blood, taken in a trial of the OX40 agonist ivuxolimab. The source of this sequence is an adult with an advanced solid tumor such as melanoma, head and neck, liver or kidney cancer. CDR3 nucleotides: TGTGCCAGCGGACCCGGGGCCCCCAACGGCTACGAGCAGTACTTC. Amino acid sequence: CASGPGAPNGYEQYF.